This note documents a single T cell receptor beta chain sequence. The antigen is not known. Every bit of the isolated RNA underwent reverse transcription, so sequencing read expressed TCRB transcripts. Sequenced naive, central memory and regulatory T cell samples produced an average of about 3.57 million reads. Using immunoSEQ multiplex PCR, the repertoire was profiled, and TCRdb retains in-frame clones only, with some absent. The top ten clones hold approximately 4% of a sample with 250,000 or so clones, 25% to 35% of them seen once. CDR3 size: 13 residues. With 6 bases removed from V and 0 bases from J, the gap between germline ends came to 9 bases. Germline-derived CDR1 and CDR2 are MNHEY and SMNVEV (reference sequence). The record originates from a study of beta chain features in type 1 diabetes. Overall study findings and caveats: Individuals with type 1 diabetes displayed fewer insertions and more deletions at VDJ junctions. Over-representation of high TCR-expressing cells was a possible consequence of cDNA sequencing. A possible short-template PCR bias applies equally to patients and controls.

Material for sequencing was central memory CD4+ T cells from blood. The V and J genes are TRBV27 and TRBJ2-7; D is ambiguous. The TCR originated in a man aged 25 to 45 in good health. CDR3 residues: CASRGFSSYEQYF. The CDR3 DNA reads TGTGCCAGCAGGGGCTTCAGCTCCTACGAGCAGTACTTC.